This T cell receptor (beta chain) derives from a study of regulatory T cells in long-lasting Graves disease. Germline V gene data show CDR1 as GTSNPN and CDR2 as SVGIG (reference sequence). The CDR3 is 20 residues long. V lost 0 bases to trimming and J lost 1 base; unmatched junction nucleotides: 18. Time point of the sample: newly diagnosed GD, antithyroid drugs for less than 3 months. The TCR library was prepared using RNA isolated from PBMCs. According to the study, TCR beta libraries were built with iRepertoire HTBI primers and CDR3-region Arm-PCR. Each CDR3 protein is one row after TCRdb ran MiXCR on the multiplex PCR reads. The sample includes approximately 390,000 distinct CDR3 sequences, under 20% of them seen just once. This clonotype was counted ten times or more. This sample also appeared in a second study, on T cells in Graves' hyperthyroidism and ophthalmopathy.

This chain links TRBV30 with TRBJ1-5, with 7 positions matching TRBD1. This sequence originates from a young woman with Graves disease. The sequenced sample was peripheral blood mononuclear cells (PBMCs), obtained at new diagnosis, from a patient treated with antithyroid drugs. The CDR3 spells CAWSVHENPRGSLSNQPQHF. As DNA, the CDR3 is TGTGCCTGGAGTGTTCACGAAAACCCCAGGGGGAGCCTAAGCAATCAGCCCCAGCATTTT.